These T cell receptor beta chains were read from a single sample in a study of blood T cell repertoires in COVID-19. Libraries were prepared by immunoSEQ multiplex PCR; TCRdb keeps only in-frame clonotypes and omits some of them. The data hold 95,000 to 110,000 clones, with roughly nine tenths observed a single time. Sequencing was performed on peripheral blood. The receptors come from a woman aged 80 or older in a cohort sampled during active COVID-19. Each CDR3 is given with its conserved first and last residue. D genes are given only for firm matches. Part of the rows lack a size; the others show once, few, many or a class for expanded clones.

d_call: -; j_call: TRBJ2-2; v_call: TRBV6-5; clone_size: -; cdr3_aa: CACRGATGELFF; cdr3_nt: TGTGCCTGCCGGGGGGCCACCGGGGAGCTGTTTTTT
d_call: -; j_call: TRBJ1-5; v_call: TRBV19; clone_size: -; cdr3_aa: CASSIASNQPQHF; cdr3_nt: TGTGCCAGTAGTATTGCGAGCAATCAGCCCCAGCATTTT
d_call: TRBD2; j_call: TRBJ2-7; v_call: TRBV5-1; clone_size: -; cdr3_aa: CASSAGTSGSYEQYF; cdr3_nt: TGCGCCAGCAGCGCCGGGACTAGCGGGTCCTACGAGCAGTACTTC
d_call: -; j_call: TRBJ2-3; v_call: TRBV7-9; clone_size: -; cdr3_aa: CASSLQGADTQYF; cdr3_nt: TGTGCCAGCAGTTTACAGGGTGCAGATACGCAGTATTTT
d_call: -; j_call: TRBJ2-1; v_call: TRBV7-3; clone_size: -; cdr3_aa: CASSSSLVSEQFF; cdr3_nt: TGTGCCAGCAGCTCCTCTTTGGTTAGTGAGCAGTTCTTC
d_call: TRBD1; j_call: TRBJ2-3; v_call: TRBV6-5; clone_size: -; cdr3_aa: CASSTGTGPDTQYF; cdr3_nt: TGTGCCAGCAGTACCGGGACAGGCCCAGATACGCAGTATTTT
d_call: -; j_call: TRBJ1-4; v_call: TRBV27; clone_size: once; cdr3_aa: CASSLRRTTNEKLFF; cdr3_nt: TGTGCCAGCAGTCTCAGGCGCACAACTAATGAAAAACTGTTTTTT
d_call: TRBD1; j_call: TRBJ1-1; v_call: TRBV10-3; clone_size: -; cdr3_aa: CAIFAGQGGKEAFF; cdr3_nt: TGTGCCATCTTTGCCGGACAGGGAGGGAAGGAAGCTTTCTTT
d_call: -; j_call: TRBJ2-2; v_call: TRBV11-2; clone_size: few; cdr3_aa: CASSFPAGANTGELFF; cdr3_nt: TGTGCCAGCAGCTTCCCCGCGGGGGCCAACACCGGGGAGCTGTTTTTT
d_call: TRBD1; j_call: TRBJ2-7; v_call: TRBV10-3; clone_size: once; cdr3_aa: CATTPGTGGLREQYF; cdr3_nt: TGTGCCACGACGCCCGGGACAGGGGGTTTAAGGGAGCAGTACTTC
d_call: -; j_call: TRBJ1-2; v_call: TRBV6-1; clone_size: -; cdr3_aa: CASSEGGLSYGYTF; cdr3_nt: TGTGCCAGCAGTGAAGGGGGGCTCTCCTATGGCTACACCTTC
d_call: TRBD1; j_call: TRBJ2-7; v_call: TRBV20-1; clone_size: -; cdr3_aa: CSASKGQGVYYEQYF; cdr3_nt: TGCAGTGCTAGTAAAGGACAGGGGGTTTACTACGAGCAGTACTTC
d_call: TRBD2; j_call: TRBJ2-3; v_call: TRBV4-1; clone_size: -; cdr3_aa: CASSQALLAGEGGTQYF; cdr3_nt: TGCGCCAGCAGCCAAGCCCTACTAGCGGGGGAGGGCGGTACGCAGTATTTT
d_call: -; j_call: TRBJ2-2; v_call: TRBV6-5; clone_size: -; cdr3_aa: CASRIQGNTGELFF; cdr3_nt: TGTGCCAGCAGGATACAGGGGAACACCGGGGAGCTGTTTTTT
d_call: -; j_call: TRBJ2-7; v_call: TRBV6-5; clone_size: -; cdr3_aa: CASSYFVKAGRDEQYF; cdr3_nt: TGTGCCAGCAGTTATTTCGTAAAGGCCGGCCGGGACGAGCAGTACTTC
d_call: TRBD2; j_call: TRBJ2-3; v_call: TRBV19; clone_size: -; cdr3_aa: CASREGLAGATGARTQYF; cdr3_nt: TGTGCCAGCCGAGAGGGACTAGCGGGGGCTACAGGAGCTCGTACGCAGTATTTT
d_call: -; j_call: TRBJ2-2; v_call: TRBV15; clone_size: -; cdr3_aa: CATSRDRLDTGWAGELFF; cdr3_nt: TGTGCCACCAGCAGAGATCGGCTGGATACAGGGTGGGCCGGGGAGCTGTTTTTT
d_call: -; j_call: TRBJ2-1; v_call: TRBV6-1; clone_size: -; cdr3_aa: CASSERGLANLGNEQFF; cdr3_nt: TGTGCCAGCAGTGAGCGGGGTTTAGCGAACTTAGGAAATGAGCAGTTCTTC
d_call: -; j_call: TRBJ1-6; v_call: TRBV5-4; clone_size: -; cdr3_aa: CASSLGSSYNSPLHF; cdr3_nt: TGTGCCAGCAGCTTAGGGAGCTCCTATAATTCACCCCTCCACTTT
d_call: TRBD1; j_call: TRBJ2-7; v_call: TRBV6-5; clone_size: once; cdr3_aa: CASSLRQGADEQYF; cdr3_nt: TGTGCCAGCAGCTTACGACAGGGTGCGGACGAGCAGTACTTC
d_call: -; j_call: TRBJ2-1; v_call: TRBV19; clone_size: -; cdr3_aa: CATARGKEQFF; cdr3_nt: TGTGCCACCGCTAGGGGGAAGGAGCAGTTCTTC
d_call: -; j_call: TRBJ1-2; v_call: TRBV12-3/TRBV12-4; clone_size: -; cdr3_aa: CASSDSVYGYTF; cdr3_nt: TGTGCCAGCAGCGACAGTGTCTATGGCTACACCTTC
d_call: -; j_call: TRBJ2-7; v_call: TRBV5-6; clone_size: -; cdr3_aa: CASSSGMQRTYEQYF; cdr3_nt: TGTGCCAGCAGCTCCGGGATGCAGCGGACCTACGAGCAGTACTTC
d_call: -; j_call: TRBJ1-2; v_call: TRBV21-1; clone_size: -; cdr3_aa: CASSKLWRFYTF; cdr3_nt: TGTGCCAGCAGCAAGCTCTGGCGGTTCTACACCTTC
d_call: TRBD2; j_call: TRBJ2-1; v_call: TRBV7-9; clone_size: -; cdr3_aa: CASVIAGTYNEQFF; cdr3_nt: TGTGCCAGCGTCATAGCGGGGACCTACAATGAGCAGTTCTTC
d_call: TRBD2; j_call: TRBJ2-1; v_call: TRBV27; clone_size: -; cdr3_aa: CASSITSGSINEQFF; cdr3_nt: TGTGCCAGCAGTATAACTAGCGGGAGTATCAATGAGCAGTTCTTC
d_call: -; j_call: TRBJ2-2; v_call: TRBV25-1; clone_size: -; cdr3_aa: CASSEFVRNTGELFF; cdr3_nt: TGTGCCAGCAGTGAATTTGTGAGAAACACCGGGGAGCTGTTTTTT
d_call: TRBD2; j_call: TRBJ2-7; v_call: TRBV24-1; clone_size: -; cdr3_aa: CATSDPGLVNEQYF; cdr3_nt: TGTGCCACCAGTGACCCCGGACTAGTCAACGAGCAGTACTTC
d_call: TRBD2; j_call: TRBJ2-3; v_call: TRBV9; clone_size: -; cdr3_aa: CASSVAAMAGGTDTQYF; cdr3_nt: TGTGCCAGCAGCGTAGCTGCAATGGCGGGAGGCACAGATACGCAGTATTTT